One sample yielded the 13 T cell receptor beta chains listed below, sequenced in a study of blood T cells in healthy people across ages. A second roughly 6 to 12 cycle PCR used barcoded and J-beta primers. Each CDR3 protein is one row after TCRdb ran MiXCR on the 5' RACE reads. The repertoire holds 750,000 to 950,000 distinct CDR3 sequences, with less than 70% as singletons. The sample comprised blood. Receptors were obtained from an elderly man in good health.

This CDR3 is CASSQEGLAGTYEQYF. CDR3 coding DNA: TGTGCCAGCAGCCAAGAGGGGCTAGCGGGAACGTACGAGCAGTACTTC. The chain recombines TRBV14 with TRBJ2-7; 9 positions agree with TRBD2. Losses at the gene ends were 0 bases for V and 4 bases for J; bases not matched to a gene: 7. Germline assignment: CDR1 SGHDN and CDR2 FVKESK. The CDR3 is 16 amino acids. The whole variable domain, remainder taken from reference TRBV14 and TRBJ2-7, is EAGVTQFPSHSVIEKGQTVTLRCDPISGHDNLYWYRRVMGKEIKFLLHFVKESKQDESGMPNNRFLAERTGGTYSTLKVQPAELEDSGVYFCASSQEGLAGTYEQYFGPGTRLTVT.

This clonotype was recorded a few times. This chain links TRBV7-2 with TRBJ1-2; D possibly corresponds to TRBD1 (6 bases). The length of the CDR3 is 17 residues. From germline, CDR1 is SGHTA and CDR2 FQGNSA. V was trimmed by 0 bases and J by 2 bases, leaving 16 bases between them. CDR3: CASSLAPRGGSNYGYTF. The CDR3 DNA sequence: TGTGCCAGCAGCTTAGCCCCCCGAGGGGGATCAAACTATGGCTACACCTTC.

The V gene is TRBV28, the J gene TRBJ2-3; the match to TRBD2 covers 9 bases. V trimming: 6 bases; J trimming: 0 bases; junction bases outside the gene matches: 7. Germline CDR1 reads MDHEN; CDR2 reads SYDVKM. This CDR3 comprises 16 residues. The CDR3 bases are TGTGCCAGCAGGCTAAGAGCGGGAGGTAGCACAGATACGCAGTATTTT. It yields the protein CASRLRAGGSTDTQYF. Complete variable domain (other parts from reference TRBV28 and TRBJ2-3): DVKVTQSSRYLVKRTGEKVFLECVQDMDHENMFWYRQDPGLGLRLIYFSYDVKMKEKGDIPEGYSVSREKKERFSLILESASTNQTSMYLCASRLRAGGSTDTQYFGPGTRLTVL.

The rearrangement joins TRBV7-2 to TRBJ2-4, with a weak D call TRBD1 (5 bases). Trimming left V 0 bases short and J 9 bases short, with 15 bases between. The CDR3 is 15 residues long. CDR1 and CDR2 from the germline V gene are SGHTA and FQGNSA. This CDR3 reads CASSLAVGRVAIQYF. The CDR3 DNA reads TGTGCCAGCAGCTTAGCGGTCGGCAGGGTTGCCATTCAGTACTTC.

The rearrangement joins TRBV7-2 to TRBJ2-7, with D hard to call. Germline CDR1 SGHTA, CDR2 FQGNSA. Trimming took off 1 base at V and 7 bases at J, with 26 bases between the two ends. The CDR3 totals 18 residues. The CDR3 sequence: CASSLVWRRRSIYNEQYF. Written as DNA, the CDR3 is TGTGCCAGCAGCTTAGTGTGGCGACGGCGTTCTATCTACAATGAGCAGTACTTC. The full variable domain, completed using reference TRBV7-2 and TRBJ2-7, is GAGVSQSPSNKVTEKGKDVELRCDPISGHTALYWYRQSLGQGLEFLIYFQGNSAPDKSGLPSDRFSAERTGGSVSTLTIQRTQQEDSAVYLCASSLVWRRRSIYNEQYFGPGTRLTVT.

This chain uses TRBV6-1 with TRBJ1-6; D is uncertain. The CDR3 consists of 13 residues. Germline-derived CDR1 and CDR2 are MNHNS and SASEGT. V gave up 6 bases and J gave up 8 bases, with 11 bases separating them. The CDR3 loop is CASRLEEDSPLHF. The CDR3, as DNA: TGTGCCAGCAGACTGGAAGAGGATTCACCCCTCCACTTT.

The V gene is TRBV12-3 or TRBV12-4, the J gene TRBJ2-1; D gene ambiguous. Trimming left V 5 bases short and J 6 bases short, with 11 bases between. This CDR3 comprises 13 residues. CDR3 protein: CASSPLSSNEQFF. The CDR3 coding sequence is TGTGCCAGCAGTCCCCTTTCTAGCAATGAGCAGTTCTTC.

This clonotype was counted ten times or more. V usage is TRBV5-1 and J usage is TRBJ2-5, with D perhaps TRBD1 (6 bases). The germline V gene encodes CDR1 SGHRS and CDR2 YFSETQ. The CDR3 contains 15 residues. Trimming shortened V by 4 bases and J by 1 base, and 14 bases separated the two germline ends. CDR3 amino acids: CASSPQGLLQETQYF. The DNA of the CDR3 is TGCGCCAGCAGCCCACAGGGCCTCCTCCAAGAGACCCAGTACTTC. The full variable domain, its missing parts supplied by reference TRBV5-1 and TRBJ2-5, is KAGVTQTPRYLIKTRGQQVTLSCSPISGHRSVSWYQQTPGQGLQFLFEYFSETQRNKGNFPGRFSGRQFSNSRSEMNVSTLELGDSALYLCASSPQGLLQETQYFGPGTRLLVL.

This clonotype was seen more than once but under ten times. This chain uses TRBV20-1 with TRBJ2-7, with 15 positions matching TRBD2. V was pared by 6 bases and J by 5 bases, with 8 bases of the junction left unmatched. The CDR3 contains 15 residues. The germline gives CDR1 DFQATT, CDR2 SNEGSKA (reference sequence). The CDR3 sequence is CSAAGLAGGSNEQYF. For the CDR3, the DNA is TGCAGTGCCGCGGGACTAGCGGGAGGATCTAACGAGCAGTACTTC.

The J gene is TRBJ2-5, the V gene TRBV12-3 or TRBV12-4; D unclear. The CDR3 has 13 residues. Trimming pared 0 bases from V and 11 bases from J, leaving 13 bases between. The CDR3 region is CASSLASVGEQYF. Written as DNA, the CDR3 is TGTGCCAGCAGTTTAGCCAGCGTGGGTGAGCAGTACTTC.

DNA of the CDR3: TGTGCCAGCAGCCCTATTACTAGCGGGAGGGCCAATGAGCAGTTCTTC. This translates into CASSPITSGRANEQFF. This chain joins TRBV3-1 and TRBJ2-1; 13 nucleotides align to TRBD2. Germline V CDR1 and CDR2: LGHDT, YNNKEL (reference sequence). CDR3 length equals 16 residues. V was clipped by 4 bases and J by 6 bases; unmatched bases: 6.

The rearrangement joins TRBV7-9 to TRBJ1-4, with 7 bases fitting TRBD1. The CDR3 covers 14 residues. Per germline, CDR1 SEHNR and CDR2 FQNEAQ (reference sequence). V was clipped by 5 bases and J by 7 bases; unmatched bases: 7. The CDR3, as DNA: TGTGCCAGCAGCACCCCAGGGGGGGGTGAAAAACTGTTTTTT. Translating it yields CASSTPGGGEKLFF.

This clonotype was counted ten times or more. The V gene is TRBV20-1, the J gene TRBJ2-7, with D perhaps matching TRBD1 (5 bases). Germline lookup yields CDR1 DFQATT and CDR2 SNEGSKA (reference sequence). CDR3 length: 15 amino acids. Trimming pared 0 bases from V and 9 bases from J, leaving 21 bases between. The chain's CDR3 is CSARDRERGSPGQYF. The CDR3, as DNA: TGCAGTGCTAGAGATCGTGAAAGGGGTTCTCCAGGGCAGTACTTC.